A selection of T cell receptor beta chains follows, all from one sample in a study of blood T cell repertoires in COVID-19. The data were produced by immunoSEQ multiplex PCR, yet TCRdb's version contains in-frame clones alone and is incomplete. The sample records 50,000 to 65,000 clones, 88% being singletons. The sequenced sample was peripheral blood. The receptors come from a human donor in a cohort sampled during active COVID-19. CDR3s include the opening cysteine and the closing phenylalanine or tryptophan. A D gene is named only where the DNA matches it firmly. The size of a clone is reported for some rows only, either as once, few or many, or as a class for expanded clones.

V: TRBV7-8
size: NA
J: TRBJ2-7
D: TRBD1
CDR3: CASSLAPGQVIYEQYF
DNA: TGTGCCAGCAGCTTAGCGCCTGGACAGGTAATCTACGAGCAGTACTTC

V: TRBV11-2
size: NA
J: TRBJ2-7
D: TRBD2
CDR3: CASSLDPPGLAGYSYEQYF
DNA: TGTGCCAGCAGCTTAGACCCTCCGGGACTAGCGGGATACTCCTACGAGCAGTACTTC

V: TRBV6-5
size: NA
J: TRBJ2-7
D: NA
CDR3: CASRPGGGEQYF
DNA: TGTGCCAGCAGGCCCGGGGGTGGCGAGCAGTACTTC

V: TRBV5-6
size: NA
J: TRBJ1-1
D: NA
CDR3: CASSFGRGIEWNTEAFF
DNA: TGTGCCAGCAGCTTTGGTAGAGGTATTGAGTGGAACACTGAAGCTTTCTTT

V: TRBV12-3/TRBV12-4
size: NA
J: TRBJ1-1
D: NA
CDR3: CASRQGSNTEAFF
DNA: TGTGCCAGCAGGCAGGGATCGAACACTGAAGCTTTCTTT

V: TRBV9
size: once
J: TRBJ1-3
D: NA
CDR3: CASSVYGGSGNTIYF
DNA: TGTGCCAGCAGCGTATATGGAGGCTCTGGAAACACCATATATTTT

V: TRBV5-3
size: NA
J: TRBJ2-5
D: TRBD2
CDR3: CASAGGPGETQYF
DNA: TGTGCTTCCGCGGGGGGGCCGGGGGAGACCCAGTACTTC

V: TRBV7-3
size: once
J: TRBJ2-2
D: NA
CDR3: CASAPGRDTVNTGELFF
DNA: TGTGCCAGCGCCCCCGGCCGGGACACGGTGAACACCGGGGAGCTGTTTTTT

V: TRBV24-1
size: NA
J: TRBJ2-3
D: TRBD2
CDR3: CATSDPLREGQDTQYF
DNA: TGTGCCACCAGTGACCCCCTGCGGGAGGGCCAGGATACGCAGTATTTT

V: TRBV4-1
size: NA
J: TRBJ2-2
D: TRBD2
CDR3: CASSQVGGTGELFF
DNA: TGCGCCAGCAGCCAAGTCGGGGGGACCGGGGAGCTGTTTTTT

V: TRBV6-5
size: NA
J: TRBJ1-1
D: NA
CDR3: CASSYRREAKAFF
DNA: TGTGCCAGCAGTTACAGAAGGGAGGCCAAAGCTTTCTTT

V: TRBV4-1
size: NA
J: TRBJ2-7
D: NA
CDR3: CASSQGSAGWEQYF
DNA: TGCGCCAGCAGCCAAGGGTCGGCGGGGTGGGAGCAGTACTTC

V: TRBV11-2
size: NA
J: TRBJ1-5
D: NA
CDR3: CASSLMRNQPQHF
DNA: TGTGCCAGCAGCCTAATGAGGAATCAGCCCCAGCATTTT

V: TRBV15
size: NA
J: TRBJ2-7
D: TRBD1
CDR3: CATSRGTGSSYEQYF
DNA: TGTGCCACCAGCAGGGGGACAGGGAGCTCCTACGAGCAGTACTTC

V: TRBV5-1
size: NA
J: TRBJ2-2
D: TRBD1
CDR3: CASRTGGNTGELFF
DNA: TGCGCCAGCAGAACAGGGGGCAACACCGGGGAGCTGTTTTTT

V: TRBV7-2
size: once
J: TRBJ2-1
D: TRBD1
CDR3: CASSFTLGQGNEQFF
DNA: TGTGCCAGCAGCTTTACTCTCGGACAGGGCAATGAGCAGTTCTTC

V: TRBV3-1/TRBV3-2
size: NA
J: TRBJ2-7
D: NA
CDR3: CASSSRGGGSSYEQYF
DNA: TGTGCCAGCAGCTCTAGGGGGGGCGGAAGCTCCTACGAGCAGTACTTC

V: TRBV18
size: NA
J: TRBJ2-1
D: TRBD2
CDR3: CASSLIAGGVYEQFF
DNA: TGTGCCAGCTCACTAATAGCGGGAGGGGTCTATGAGCAGTTCTTC

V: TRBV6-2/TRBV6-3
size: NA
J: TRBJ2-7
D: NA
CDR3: CASSHQYEQYF
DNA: TGTGCCAGCAGCCATCAATACGAGCAGTACTTC

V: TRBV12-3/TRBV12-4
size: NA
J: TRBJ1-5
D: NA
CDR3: CASRPGYQPQHF
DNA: TGTGCCAGCAGGCCGGGGTATCAGCCCCAGCATTTT

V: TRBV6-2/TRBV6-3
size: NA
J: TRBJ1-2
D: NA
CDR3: CASSADYGYTF
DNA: TGTGCCAGCAGTGCAGACTATGGCTACACCTTC

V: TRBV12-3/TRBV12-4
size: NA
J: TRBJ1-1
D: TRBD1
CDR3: CASSVGQTTEAFF
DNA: TGTGCCAGCAGCGTGGGACAGACCACTGAAGCTTTCTTT

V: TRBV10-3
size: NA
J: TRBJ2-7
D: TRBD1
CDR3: CAISEMGQGHEQYF
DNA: TGTGCCATCAGTGAGATGGGACAGGGTCACGAGCAGTACTTC

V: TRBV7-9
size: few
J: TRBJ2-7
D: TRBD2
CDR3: CAAGEPYEQYF
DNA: TGTGCCGCGGGGGAACCCTACGAGCAGTACTTC

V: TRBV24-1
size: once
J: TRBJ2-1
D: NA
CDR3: CATSDLSGGENNEQFF
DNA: TGTGCCACCAGTGACCTGAGCGGCGGGGAGAACAATGAGCAGTTCTTC

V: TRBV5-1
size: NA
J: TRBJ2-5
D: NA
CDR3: CASSLSLVFRETQYF
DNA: TGCGCCAGCAGCTTGTCTTTAGTGTTTCGGGAGACCCAGTACTTC

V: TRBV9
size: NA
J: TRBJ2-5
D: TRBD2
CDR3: CASSVAAGGGWEETQYF
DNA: TGTGCCAGCAGCGTAGCGGCGGGGGGCGGCTGGGAAGAGACCCAGTACTTC

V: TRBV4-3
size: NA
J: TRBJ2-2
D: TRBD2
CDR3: CASSQGSGLANTGELFF
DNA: TGCGCCAGCAGCCAAGGGAGTGGACTAGCAAACACCGGGGAGCTGTTTTTT

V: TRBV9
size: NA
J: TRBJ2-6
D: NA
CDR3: CASSVNPNSQGSGSGANVLTF
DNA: TGTGCCAGCAGCGTAAACCCCAATAGTCAGGGGAGCGGCTCTGGGGCCAACGTCCTGACTTTC

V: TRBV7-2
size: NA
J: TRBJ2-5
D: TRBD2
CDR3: CASSLGTSGGETQYF
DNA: TGTGCCAGCAGCTTAGGGACTAGCGGGGGAGAGACCCAGTACTTC

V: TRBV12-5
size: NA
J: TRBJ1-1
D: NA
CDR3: CASGYQGNTEAFF
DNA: TGTGCTAGTGGTTATCAGGGGAACACTGAAGCTTTCTTT

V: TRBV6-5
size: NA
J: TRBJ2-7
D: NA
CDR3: CASSLLQGNYEQYF
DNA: TGTGCCAGCAGCCTCTTACAGGGTAATTACGAGCAGTACTTC

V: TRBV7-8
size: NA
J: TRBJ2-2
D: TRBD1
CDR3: CASSLFRGQDDTGELFF
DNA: TGTGCCAGCAGCTTATTTAGAGGACAGGATGACACCGGGGAGCTGTTTTTT

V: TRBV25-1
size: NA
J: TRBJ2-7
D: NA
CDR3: CASAEGVTYEQYF
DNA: TGTGCCAGTGCTGAGGGGGTAACCTACGAGCAGTACTTC

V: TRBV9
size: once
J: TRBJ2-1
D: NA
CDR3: CASSDERASSYNEQFF
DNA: TGTGCCAGCAGCGATGAGCGGGCTAGCTCCTACAATGAGCAGTTCTTC

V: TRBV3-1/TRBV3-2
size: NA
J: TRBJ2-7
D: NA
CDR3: CASSASPGYEQYF
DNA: TGTGCCAGCAGCGCCAGCCCGGGCTACGAGCAGTACTTC

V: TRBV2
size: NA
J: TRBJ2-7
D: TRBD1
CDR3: CASRTGTGAGEQYF
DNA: TGTGCCAGCAGGACCGGGACAGGGGCCGGCGAGCAGTACTTC

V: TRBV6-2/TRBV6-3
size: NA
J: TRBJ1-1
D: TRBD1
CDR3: CASSYTSGGTEAFF
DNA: TGTGCCAGCAGTTACACGTCAGGGGGGACTGAAGCTTTCTTT

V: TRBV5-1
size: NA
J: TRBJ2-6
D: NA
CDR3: CASSPSTGANVLTF
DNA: TGCGCCAGTAGCCCCTCTACCGGGGCCAACGTCCTGACTTTC

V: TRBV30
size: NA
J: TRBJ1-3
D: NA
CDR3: CAWSGGRTGNTIYF
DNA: TGTGCCTGGAGTGGGGGGAGGACTGGAAACACCATATATTTT

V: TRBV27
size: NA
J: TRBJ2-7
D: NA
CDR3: CASSFSGRPYEQYF
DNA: TGTGCCAGCAGTTTTAGTGGCAGGCCCTACGAGCAGTACTTC

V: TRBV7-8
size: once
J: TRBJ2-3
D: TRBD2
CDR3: CASSVSGRIADTQYF
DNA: TGTGCCAGCAGCGTTAGCGGGAGGATTGCAGATACGCAGTATTTT

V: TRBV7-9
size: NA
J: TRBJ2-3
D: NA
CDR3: CASSLGGSTTDTQYF
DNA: TGTGCCAGCAGCTTAGGAGGCTCCACCACAGATACGCAGTATTTT